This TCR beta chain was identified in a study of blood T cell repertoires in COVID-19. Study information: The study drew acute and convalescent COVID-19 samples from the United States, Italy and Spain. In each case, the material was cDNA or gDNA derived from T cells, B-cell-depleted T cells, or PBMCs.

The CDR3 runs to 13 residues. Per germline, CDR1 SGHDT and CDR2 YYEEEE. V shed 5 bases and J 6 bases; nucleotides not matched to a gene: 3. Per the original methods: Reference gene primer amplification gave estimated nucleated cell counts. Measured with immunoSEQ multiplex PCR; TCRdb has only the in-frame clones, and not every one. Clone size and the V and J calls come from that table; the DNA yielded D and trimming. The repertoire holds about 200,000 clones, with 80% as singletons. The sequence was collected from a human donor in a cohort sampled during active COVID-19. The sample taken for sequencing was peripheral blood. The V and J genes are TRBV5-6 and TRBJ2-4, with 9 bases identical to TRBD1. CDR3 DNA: TGTGCCAGCAGGCAGACAGGGGGAAACATTCAGTACTTC. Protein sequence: CASRQTGGNIQYF. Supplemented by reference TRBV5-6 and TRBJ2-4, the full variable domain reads DAGVTQSPTHLIKTRGQQVTLRCSPKSGHDTVSWYQQALGQGPQFIFQYYEEEERQRGNFPDRFSGHQFPNYSSELNVNALLLGDSALYLCASRQTGGNIQYFGAGTRLSVL.